The 28 T cell receptor beta chains below come from one sample, sequenced in a study of shared clonotypes between healthy human individuals. Clones were sequenced by immunoSEQ multiplex PCR, and TCRdb holds only the in-frame ones, with some missing. This sample has 2.5 million or so clones; approximately 90% occur once, and the top ten carry 0.14%. Sequences were obtained from naive CD4+ T cells sorted from blood. Subset meaning: CD45RA+ positively selected. The receptors come from a man younger than 35 in good health.

This chain links TRBV7-2 with TRBJ2-7, with D uncertain. This CDR3 is 14 amino acids long. The V end was cut by 1 base, the J end by 2 bases, with 9 bases between. Per the germline V gene, CDR1 is SGHTA and CDR2 is FQGNSA. The CDR3 nucleotides are TGTGCCAGCAGCTTAGGTAGATGGGCCTACGAGCAGTACTTC. Its protein product is CASSLGRWAYEQYF.

This clone was counted a single time. The chain joins TRBV5-6 to TRBJ2-7; 11 bases are a match to TRBD1. Germline V gene lookup returns CDR1 SGHDT and CDR2 YYEEEE. The V gene end was trimmed by 4 bases and the J gene end by 5 bases; junction bases not matched to a gene: 2. The CDR3 contains 13 residues. The chain's CDR3 is CASSPDRGHEQYF. Here the CDR3 DNA reads TGTGCCAGCAGCCCGGACAGGGGGCACGAGCAGTACTTC.

The V call is TRBV5-1, the J call TRBJ2-5, with D perhaps TRBD1 (6 bases). The CDR3 spans 16 residues. The V gene lost 4 bases and the J gene lost 4 bases, with 20 bases spanning the gap. The germline gives CDR1 SGHRS, CDR2 YFSETQ. CDR3 sequence: CASSPGPGVKTETQYF. The CDR3 DNA is TGCGCCAGCAGCCCTGGGCCAGGGGTGAAAACAGAGACCCAGTACTTC.

This clone showed up just once. The chain recombines TRBV7-2 with TRBJ1-6; possibly TRBD1 for D (5 bases). Between the trimmed V and J ends, which lost 5 bases and 10 bases, there was a span of 9 bases. This CDR3 has 12 amino acids. Germline values: CDR1 SGHTA, CDR2 FQGNSA. DNA of the CDR3: TGTGCCAGCAGCGACCGGGGGTCACCCCTCCACTTT. Translation gives CASSDRGSPLHF.

The J gene is TRBJ1-6, the V gene TRBV27; D is undetermined. V was cut by 3 bases and J by 5 bases, with 8 bases left in between. In germline, CDR1 is MNHEY, CDR2 SMNVEV (reference sequence). The CDR3 covers 14 residues. CDR3 protein: CASSFVRDNSPLHF. In nucleotides, the CDR3 is TGTGCCAGCAGTTTTGTTCGGGATAATTCACCCCTCCACTTT.

The chain is built from TRBV5-1 and TRBJ1-1; no firm D call. The CDR3 totals 16 residues. Germline V gives CDR1 SGHRS, CDR2 YFSETQ. The V end lost 0 bases, the J end lost 0 bases, and 12 bases lay between the germline ends. CDR3 sequence (DNA): TGCGCCAGCAGCTTGGCCTTAGGTGGGTTGAACACTGAAGCTTTCTTT. This translates into CASSLALGGLNTEAFF. The full variable domain, rest sourced from reference TRBV5-1 and TRBJ1-1, is KAGVTQTPRYLIKTRGQQVTLSCSPISGHRSVSWYQQTPGQGLQFLFEYFSETQRNKGNFPGRFSGRQFSNSRSEMNVSTLELGDSALYLCASSLALGGLNTEAFFGQGTRLTVV.

V gene TRBV10-2 combines with J gene TRBJ2-7; TRBD2 agrees at 11 bases. The CDR3 is 15 residues long. Trimming at V came to 6 bases and at J to 3 bases, leaving 7 bases not matched to a gene. Per the germline V gene, CDR1 is WSHSY and CDR2 is SAAADI. Here the CDR3 DNA reads TGCGCCAGCAGAGAGACTAGCGGGGAATTCTACGAGCAGTACTTC. This gives the protein CASRETSGEFYEQYF.

The rearrangement links TRBV25-1 to TRBJ1-3; perhaps TRBD1 as D (5 bases). Trimming removed 3 bases at V and 2 bases at J, with 5 bases between. The germline V gene has CDR1 MGHDK and CDR2 SYGVNS. The CDR3 is 13 residues long. Here the CDR3 reads CASSDRAGNTIYF. DNA for the CDR3: TGTGCCAGCAGTGACAGGGCTGGAAACACCATATATTTT.

The chain joins TRBV7-9 to TRBJ2-7, with D possibly being TRBD1 or TRBD2 (5 bases each). Germline CDR1 and CDR2: SEHNR and FQNEAQ (reference sequence). There are 15 residues in the CDR3. The V and J ends lost 5 bases and 5 bases respectively, with 19 bases between them. This chain's CDR3 is CASSGWDRPWNEQYF. DNA for the CDR3: TGTGCCAGCAGCGGATGGGACCGCCCCTGGAACGAGCAGTACTTC.

As to this clone: The same CDR3 is also encoded by other DNA sequences in this sample. The CDR3 DNA is TGTGCCAGCAGCGTAGGGCTAGCGGACAATGAGCAGTTCTTC. It translates to CASSVGLADNEQFF. The genes are TRBV9 and TRBJ2-1; 7 bases agree with TRBD2. This CDR3 is built from 14 residues. Trimming cost V 0 bases and J 5 bases; bases outside gene matches: 2. Germline-derived CDR1 and CDR2 are SGDLS and YYNGEE.

V and J are TRBV30 and TRBJ1-5; D is uncertain. The length of the CDR3 is 13 residues. Germline V lookup: CDR1 GTSNPN, CDR2 SVGIG (reference sequence). The V end lost 5 bases, the J end lost 3 bases, and 11 bases lay between the germline ends. The CDR3, as DNA: TGTGCCTGGGGGGAGGCCTTCAATCAGCCCCAGCATTTT. The encoded protein is CAWGEAFNQPQHF. Together with reference TRBV30 and TRBJ1-5, the CDR3 gives the full variable domain: SQTIHQWPATLVQPVGSPLSLECTVEGTSNPNLYWYRQAAGRGLQLLFYSVGIGQISSEVPQNLSASRPQDRQFILSSKKLLLSDSGFYLCAWGEAFNQPQHFGDGTRLSIL.

As for this clone: The sample contains more than one DNA sequence encoding this CDR3. This chain links TRBV11-3 with TRBJ2-1, with TRBD1 matching 7 bases. CDR1 SGHNT and CDR2 YENEEA come from the germline V gene. Germline trimming cut 0 bases from V and 10 bases from J; bases unmatched to any gene: 0. This CDR3 comprises 12 residues. As DNA, the CDR3 is TGTGCCAGCAGCTTAGACAGGGGGGAGCAGTTCTTC. Residues: CASSLDRGEQFF.

The J gene is TRBJ1-6, the V gene TRBV28; tentatively, D is TRBD1 (6 bases). The CDR3 is 15 amino acids. Trimming cost V 7 bases and J 10 bases, with 20 bases left between them. Germline V lookup: CDR1 MDHEN, CDR2 SYDVKM. CDR3 loop: CASIKSEGVLSPLHF. The CDR3 region has the DNA TGTGCCAGCATCAAATCCGAGGGGGTTTTGTCACCCCTCCACTTT.

The rearrangement joins TRBV6-5 to TRBJ2-1; 8 bases line up with TRBD2. Germline assignment: CDR1 MNHEY and CDR2 SVGAGI. Unmatched junction bases numbered 7, after V lost 2 bases and J lost 4 bases. The CDR3 consists of 16 residues. The CDR3: CASSYQAGGGYNEQFF. Written as DNA, the CDR3 is TGTGCCAGCAGTTACCAGGCGGGAGGAGGGTACAATGAGCAGTTCTTC.

The V call is TRBV9, the J call TRBJ2-3, with D unresolved. This CDR3 spans 13 amino acids. With 4 bases removed from V and 4 bases from J, the gap between germline ends came to 10 bases. Germline V lookup: CDR1 SGDLS, CDR2 YYNGEE. The CDR3 bases are TGTGCCAGCAGCCCCCCATCATCAGATACGCAGTATTTT. Translating it yields CASSPPSSDTQYF.

This rearrangement joins TRBV7-9 to TRBJ2-3, with TRBD2 matching 13 bases. The germline CDR1 and CDR2 sequences are SEHNR and FQNEAQ (reference sequence). With 5 bases clipped from V and 2 bases from J, the junction kept 7 bases outside the gene matches. This CDR3 comprises 17 residues. This CDR3 reads CASSAGTSGTNTDTQYF. DNA for the CDR3: TGTGCCAGCAGCGCCGGGACTAGCGGGACAAACACAGATACGCAGTATTTT.

The chain employs TRBV9 and TRBJ2-2; maybe TRBD1 (5 bases). The V gene lost 7 bases and the J gene lost 5 bases, with 15 bases spanning the gap. The CDR3 consists of 14 residues. Germline CDR1 reads SGDLS; CDR2 reads YYNGEE. The CDR3 sequence is CASCQGSYTGELFF. For the CDR3, the DNA is TGTGCCAGCTGTCAGGGATCCTATACCGGGGAGCTGTTTTTT.

This sequence joins TRBV7-2 and TRBJ2-1, with D possibly matching TRBD2 (5 bases). There are 14 residues in the CDR3. Per germline, CDR1 SGHTA and CDR2 FQGNSA. The germline V and J ends were trimmed by 5 bases and 8 bases, with 16 bases remaining between them. The CDR3 region is CASSDLVRGHEQFF. The CDR3 nucleotides are TGTGCCAGCAGCGACCTCGTGCGCGGGCATGAGCAGTTCTTC.

Worth noting for this clone: One end of the junction does not line up with germline, which may come from a read error. CDR3 bases: TGCGCCAGCAGCCCTTTGGATTTT. Encoded protein: CASSPLDF. V usage is TRBV5-1 and J usage is TRBJ2-3; unclear D gene. The CDR3 loop spans 8 amino acids. Germline CDR1 is SGHRS and CDR2 is YFSETQ.

The gene calls are TRBV25-1 and TRBJ1-1; D is unresolved. This CDR3 region has 14 residues. The germline gives CDR1 MGHDK, CDR2 SYGVNS. The germline V and J ends were trimmed by 3 bases and 0 bases, with 8 bases remaining between them. CDR3 loop: CASSDYHLNTEAFF. The CDR3 DNA follows: TGTGCCAGCAGTGATTACCATTTGAACACTGAAGCTTTCTTT.

The chain recombines TRBV28 with TRBJ1-2; 10 bases agree with TRBD1. The CDR3 extends over 16 amino acids. CDR1 and CDR2 (germline): MDHEN, SYDVKM. V trimming: 5 bases; J trimming: 1 base; junction bases outside the gene matches: 7. CDR3 DNA sequence: TGTGCCAGCAGTCCGCTAGGGACAGGGGTTAACTATGGCTACACCTTC. It yields the protein CASSPLGTGVNYGYTF.

The chain is built from TRBV6-6 and TRBJ2-1; 9 bases match TRBD1. The CDR3 loop spans 14 amino acids. The J segment lost 7 bases and the V segment lost 6 bases, leaving 7 bases of the junction unmatched. Germline V CDR1 and CDR2: MNHNY, SVGAGI (reference sequence). The CDR3 protein is CASRWTGVGNEQFF. In DNA, the CDR3 is TGTGCCAGCAGATGGACAGGGGTTGGAAATGAGCAGTTCTTC.

V and J are TRBV11-2 and TRBJ2-7; 7 bases map to TRBD1. The length of the CDR3 is 17 residues. Germline V CDR1 and CDR2: SGHAT, FQNNGV. V lost 4 bases to trimming and J lost 4 bases; unmatched junction nucleotides: 16. The CDR3 region is CASSYVPAGTAPYEQYF. The CDR3 nucleotides are TGTGCCAGCAGCTACGTACCCGCCGGGACAGCGCCATACGAGCAGTACTTC.

With regard to this clone: Different DNA sequences within this sample yield the same CDR3. This sequence joins TRBV5-4 and TRBJ2-2, with TRBD1 identical over 9 bases. The CDR3 runs to 15 residues. J lost 3 bases, V lost 4 bases, and 4 bases had no gene match. Germline lookup yields CDR1 SGHNT and CDR2 YYREEE (reference sequence). The CDR3 protein is CASSTGQGYTGELFF. In DNA, the CDR3 is TGTGCCAGCAGCACAGGACAGGGGTACACCGGGGAGCTGTTTTTT. The variable domain in full, with the rest retrieved from reference TRBV5-4 and TRBJ2-2, is ETGVTQSPTHLIKTRGQQVTLRCSSQSGHNTVSWYQQALGQGPQFIFQYYREEENGRGNFPPRFSGLQFPNYSSELNVNALELDDSALYLCASSTGQGYTGELFFGEGSRLTVL.

The chain employs TRBV7-6 and TRBJ2-2; maybe TRBD2 (5 bases). The germline V gene encodes CDR1 SGHVS and CDR2 FNYEAQ. The CDR3 totals 15 residues. Trimming stripped 5 bases from V and 2 bases from J, with 12 bases between. CDR3 protein: CASSPGRENTGELFF. For the CDR3, the DNA is TGTGCCAGCAGCCCAGGTCGGGAAAACACCGGGGAGCTGTTTTTT.

The chain links TRBV18 to TRBJ2-5, with D tentatively TRBD1 or TRBD2 (5 bases each). This CDR3 is 16 amino acids long. V was pared by 3 bases and J by 0 bases, with 14 bases between. Per germline, CDR1 KGHSH and CDR2 LQKENI. CDR3 bases: TGTGCCAGCTCACCGCTGGGACGGATGTACCAAGAGACCCAGTACTTC. Protein product: CASSPLGRMYQETQYF.

V is TRBV12-5 and J is TRBJ2-3; 12 bases fit TRBD2. Germline V gene data show CDR1 as LGHNT and CDR2 as FRNRAP. The CDR3 spans 16 residues. V gave up 0 bases and J gave up 3 bases; unmatched junction bases: 1. For the CDR3, the DNA is TGTGCTAGTGGTTTGGTTCTAGCGGGAGGGACAGATACGCAGTATTTT. Protein sequence: CASGLVLAGGTDTQYF.

V usage is TRBV30 and J usage is TRBJ1-5; D unclear. The germline CDR1 and CDR2 sequences are GTSNPN and SVGIG (reference sequence). This CDR3 comprises 13 residues. V was shortened by 1 base and J by 5 bases, with 9 bases between the two germline ends. The CDR3 DNA sequence: TGTGCCTGGAGTGAGCGGCGGGATCAGCCCCAGCATTTT. Translated, it gives CAWSERRDQPQHF.